Following are 9 T cell receptor beta chains from one sample sequenced in a study of cytomegalovirus exposure and HLA in healthy donors. The PCR ran on 60 Vbeta and 13 Jbeta primers. Clones were sequenced by immunoSEQ multiplex PCR, and TCRdb holds only the in-frame ones, with some missing. Recorded for this sample: 60,000 to 65,000 clones. The sample comprised PBMCs. The receptors were sampled from a man in his thirties or forties in good health and CMV-seropositive.

The chain carries TRBV9 and TRBJ2-7; 9 bases fit TRBD1. The CDR3 loop spans 14 amino acids. Trimming at V came to 3 bases and at J to 5 bases, leaving 6 bases not matched to a gene. Germline V lookup: CDR1 SGDLS, CDR2 YYNGEE. CDR3 bases: TGTGCCAGCAGCGCCCGGGACAGGGACAACGAGCAGTACTTC. This sequence encodes CASSARDRDNEQYF.

This chain joins TRBV25-1 and TRBJ2-7; possibly TRBD2 for D (5 bases). CDR1 is MGHDK, CDR2 SYGVNS, per germline. The V end was cut by 8 bases, the J end by 3 bases, with 17 bases between. The length of the CDR3 is 14 residues. In nucleotides, the CDR3 is TGTGCCAGCGGGAGCTTGGTCGGAAACTACGAGCAGTACTTC. Its protein product is CASGSLVGNYEQYF.

This rearrangement joins TRBV6-5 to TRBJ2-3, with D perhaps TRBD1 (6 bases). Looked up from germline, CDR1 is MNHEY and CDR2 is SVGAGI. There are 14 residues in the CDR3. Between the trimmed V and J ends, which lost 0 bases and 3 bases, there was a span of 7 bases. The CDR3 DNA follows: TGTGCCAGCAGTTACTCCCAGGGGACAGATACGCAGTATTTT. It specifies CASSYSQGTDTQYF.

CDR3 in DNA: TGTGCCAGCAGCTTAAATGCAGGGGGCGTTCAGCCCCAGCATTTT. It translates to CASSLNAGGVQPQHF. V and J are TRBV7-2 and TRBJ1-5, with 8 positions matching TRBD1. After removal of 2 bases from V and 6 bases from J, the junction contained 6 bases not matched to a gene. CDR1 SGHTA and CDR2 FQGNSA come from the germline V gene. The CDR3 consists of 15 residues.

This chain uses TRBV11-2 with TRBJ2-7; no firm D call. Germline CDR1 is SGHAT and CDR2 is FQNNGV. Trimming pared 3 bases from V and 0 bases from J, leaving 12 bases between. The CDR3 sequence is 15 residues long. CDR3 region: CASSLRRSSSYEQYF. Written as DNA, the CDR3 is TGTGCCAGCAGCTTGCGGCGTAGCAGCTCCTACGAGCAGTACTTC.

This chain connects TRBV10-3 to TRBJ1-1, with no clear D. Germline loops: CDR1 ENHRY, CDR2 SYGVKD. The CDR3 runs to 16 residues. Trimming stripped 3 bases from V and 4 bases from J, with 18 bases between. The CDR3: CAISDPATGGRTEAFF. The CDR3 nucleotides read TGTGCCATCAGTGACCCCGCGACCGGAGGGCGCACTGAAGCTTTCTTT.

The J gene is TRBJ2-3, the V gene TRBV9; 8 nucleotides align to TRBD1. V lost 0 bases to trimming and J lost 9 bases; unmatched junction nucleotides: 12. Germline V lookup: CDR1 SGDLS, CDR2 YYNGEE. This CDR3 region has 16 residues. CDR3 in amino acids: CASSVEAITGGGTQYF. CDR3 DNA: TGTGCCAGCAGCGTAGAGGCCATCACAGGGGGAGGAACGCAGTATTTT.

V gene TRBV5-8 combines with J gene TRBJ2-6; 7 nucleotides agree with TRBD1. Trimming cost V 4 bases and J 0 bases; bases outside gene matches: 4. The CDR3 contains 16 residues. Germline loops: CDR1 SGHTS, CDR2 YDEGEE. CDR3 nucleotide sequence: TGTGCCAGCAGCCCGGGACAGATCTCTGGGGCCAACGTCCTGACTTTC. As protein: CASSPGQISGANVLTF.

The rearrangement links TRBV6-4 to TRBJ1-6; TRBD1 might be the D (5 bases). Per germline, CDR1 MRHNA and CDR2 SNTAGT. The CDR3 has 16 amino acids. Trimming left V 0 bases short and J 5 bases short, with 11 bases between. CDR3 amino acids: CASSDSGRGDNSPLHF. The CDR3, as DNA: TGTGCCAGCAGTGACTCTGGACGGGGGGATAATTCACCCCTCCACTTT.